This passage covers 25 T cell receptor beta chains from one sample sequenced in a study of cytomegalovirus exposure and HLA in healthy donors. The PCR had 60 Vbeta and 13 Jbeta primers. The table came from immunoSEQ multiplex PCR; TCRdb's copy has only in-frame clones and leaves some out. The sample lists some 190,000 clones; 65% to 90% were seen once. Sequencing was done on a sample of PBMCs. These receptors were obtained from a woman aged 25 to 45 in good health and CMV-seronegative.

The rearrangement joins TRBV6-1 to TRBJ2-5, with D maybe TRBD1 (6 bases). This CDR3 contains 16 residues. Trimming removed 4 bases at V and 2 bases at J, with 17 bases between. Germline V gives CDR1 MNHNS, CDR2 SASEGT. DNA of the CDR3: TGTGCCAGCAGTGGTGTTCGGGACACGGGTCAAGAGACCCAGTACTTC. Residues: CASSGVRDTGQETQYF.

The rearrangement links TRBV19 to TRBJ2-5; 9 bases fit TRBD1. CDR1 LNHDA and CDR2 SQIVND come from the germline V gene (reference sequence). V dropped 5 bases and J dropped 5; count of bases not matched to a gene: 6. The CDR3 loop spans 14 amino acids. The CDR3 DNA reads TGTGCCAGTAGTTCGGACAGGGGCCAGGAGACCCAGTACTTC. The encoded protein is CASSSDRGQETQYF.

The CDR3 DNA reads as TGTGCCAGCAGTCCCCAGGGGGCATCTGGCTACACCTTC. It yields the protein CASSPQGASGYTF. The gene calls are TRBV6-6 and TRBJ1-2; 8 bases fit TRBD1. Germline V gene data show CDR1 as MNHNY and CDR2 as SVGAGI (reference sequence). The junction had 6 bases not matched to a gene; V was cut back by 5 bases and J by 7 bases. The CDR3 is made up of 13 amino acids.

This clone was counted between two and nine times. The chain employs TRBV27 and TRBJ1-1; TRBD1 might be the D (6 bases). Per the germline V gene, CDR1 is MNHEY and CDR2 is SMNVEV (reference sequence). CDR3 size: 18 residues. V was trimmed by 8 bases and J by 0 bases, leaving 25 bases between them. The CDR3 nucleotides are TGTGCCAGCTCCCCCCTGGGGGCCAGGGAGGGAATGAACACTGAAGCTTTCTTT. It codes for CASSPLGAREGMNTEAFF.

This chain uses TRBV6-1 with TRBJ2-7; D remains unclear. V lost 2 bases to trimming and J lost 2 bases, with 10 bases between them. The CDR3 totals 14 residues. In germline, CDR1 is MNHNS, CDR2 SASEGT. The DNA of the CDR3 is TGTGCCAGCAGTGAAACAAGAACCCCCTACGAGCAGTACTTC. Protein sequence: CASSETRTPYEQYF.

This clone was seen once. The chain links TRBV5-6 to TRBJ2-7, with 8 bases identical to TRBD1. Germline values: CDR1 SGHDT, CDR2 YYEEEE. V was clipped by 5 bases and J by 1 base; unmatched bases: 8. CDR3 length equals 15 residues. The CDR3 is CASSKTGTGSYEQYF. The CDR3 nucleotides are TGTGCCAGCAGTAAGACCGGGACAGGTTCCTACGAGCAGTACTTC.

Here the CDR3 reads CASTLTGLYSNQPQHF. The CDR3 DNA reads TGTGCCAGTACCTTGACCGGACTCTATAGCAATCAGCCCCAGCATTTT. The chain employs TRBV19 and TRBJ1-5; D is unclear. Trimming left V 7 bases short and J 0 bases short, with 16 bases between. The germline CDR1 and CDR2 sequences are LNHDA and SQIVND (reference sequence). The CDR3 loop spans 16 amino acids.

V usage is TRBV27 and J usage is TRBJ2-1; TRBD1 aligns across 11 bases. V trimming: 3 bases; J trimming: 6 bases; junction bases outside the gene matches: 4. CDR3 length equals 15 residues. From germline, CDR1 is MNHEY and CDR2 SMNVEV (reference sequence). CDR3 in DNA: TGTGCCAGCAGTTTCCGGGACAGGGGGTTCAATGAGCAGTTCTTC. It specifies CASSFRDRGFNEQFF.

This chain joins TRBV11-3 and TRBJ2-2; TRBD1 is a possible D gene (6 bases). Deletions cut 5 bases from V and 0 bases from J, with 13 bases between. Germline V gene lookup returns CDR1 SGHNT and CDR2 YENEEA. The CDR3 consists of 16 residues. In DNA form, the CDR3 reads TGTGCCAGCAGCCCTCCACAGGGCTCGAACACCGGGGAGCTGTTTTTT. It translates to CASSPPQGSNTGELFF.

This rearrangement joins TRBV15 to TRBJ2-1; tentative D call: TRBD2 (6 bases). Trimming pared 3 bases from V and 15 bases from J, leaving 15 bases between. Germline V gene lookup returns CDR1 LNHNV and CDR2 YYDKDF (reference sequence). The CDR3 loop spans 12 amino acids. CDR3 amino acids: CATSSPGLRGFF. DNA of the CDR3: TGTGCCACCAGCAGCCCGGGACTCCGAGGGTTCTTC.

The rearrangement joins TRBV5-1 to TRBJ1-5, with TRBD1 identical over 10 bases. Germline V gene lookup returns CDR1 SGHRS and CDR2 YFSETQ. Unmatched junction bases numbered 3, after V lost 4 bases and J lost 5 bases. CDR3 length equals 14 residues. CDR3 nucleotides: TGCGCCAGCAGCACCGGGACAGGGGATCAGCCCCAGCATTTT. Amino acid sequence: CASSTGTGDQPQHF.

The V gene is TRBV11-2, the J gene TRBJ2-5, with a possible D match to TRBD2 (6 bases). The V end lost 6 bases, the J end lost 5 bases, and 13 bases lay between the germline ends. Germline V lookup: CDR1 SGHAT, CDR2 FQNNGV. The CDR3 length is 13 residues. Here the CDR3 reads CASRLAAGETQYF. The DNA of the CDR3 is TGTGCCAGCAGACTTGCCGCGGGGGAGACCCAGTACTTC. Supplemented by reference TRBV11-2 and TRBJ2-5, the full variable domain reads EAGVAQSPRYKIIEKRQSVAFWCNPISGHATLYWYQQILGQGPKLLIQFQNNGVVDDSQLPKDRFSAERLKGVDSTLKIQPAKLEDSAVYLCASRLAAGETQYFGPGTRLLVL.

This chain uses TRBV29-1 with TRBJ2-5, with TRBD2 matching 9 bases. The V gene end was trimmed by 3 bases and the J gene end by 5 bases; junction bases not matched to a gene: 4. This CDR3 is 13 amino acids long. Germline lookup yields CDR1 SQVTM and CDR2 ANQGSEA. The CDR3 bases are TGCAGCGTTGAGGCGGGAGGGCTGGAGACCCAGTACTTC. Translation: CSVEAGGLETQYF.

CDR3 sequence: CASSSPRGFTGELFF. CDR3 DNA sequence: TGTGCCAGCAGCTCCCCCCGGGGGTTTACCGGGGAGCTGTTTTTT. V and J are TRBV7-2 and TRBJ2-2, with D possibly being TRBD2 (6 bases). The V gene lost 4 bases and the J gene lost 5 bases, with 14 bases spanning the gap. The CDR3 is made up of 15 amino acids. CDR1 and CDR2 from the germline V gene are SGHTA and FQGNSA.

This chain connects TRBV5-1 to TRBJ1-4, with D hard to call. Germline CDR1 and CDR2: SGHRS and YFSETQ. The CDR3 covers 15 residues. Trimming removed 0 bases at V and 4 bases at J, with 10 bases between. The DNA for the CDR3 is TGCGCCAGCAGCTTGGTTGGAGTCCTTAATGAAAAACTGTTTTTT. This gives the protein CASSLVGVLNEKLFF.

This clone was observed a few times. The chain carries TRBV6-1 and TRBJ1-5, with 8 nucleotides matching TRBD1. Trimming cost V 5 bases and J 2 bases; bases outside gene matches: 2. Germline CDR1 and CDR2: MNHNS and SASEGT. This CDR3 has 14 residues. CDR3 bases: TGTGCCAGCAGTCACAGGGGGGGCAATCAGCCCCAGCATTTT. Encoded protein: CASSHRGGNQPQHF.

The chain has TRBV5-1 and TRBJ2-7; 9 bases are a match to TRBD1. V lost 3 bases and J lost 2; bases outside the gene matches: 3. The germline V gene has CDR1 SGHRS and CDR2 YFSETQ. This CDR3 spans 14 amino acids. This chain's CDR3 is CASSSRQGAYEQYF. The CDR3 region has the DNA TGCGCCAGCAGCTCCCGACAGGGGGCCTACGAGCAGTACTTC.

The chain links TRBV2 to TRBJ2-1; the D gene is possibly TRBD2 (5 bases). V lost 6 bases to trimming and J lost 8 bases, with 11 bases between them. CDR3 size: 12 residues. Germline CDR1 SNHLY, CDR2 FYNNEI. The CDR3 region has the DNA TGTGCCAGCAGGCGCAACGGGGATGAGCAGTTCTTC. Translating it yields CASRRNGDEQFF.

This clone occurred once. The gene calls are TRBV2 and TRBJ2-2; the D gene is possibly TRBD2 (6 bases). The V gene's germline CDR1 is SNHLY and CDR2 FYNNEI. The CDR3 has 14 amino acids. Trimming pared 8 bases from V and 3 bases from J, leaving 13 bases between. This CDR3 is CASRHRDYTGELFF. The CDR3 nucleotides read TGTGCCAGCCGGCACCGGGACTACACCGGGGAGCTGTTTTTT.

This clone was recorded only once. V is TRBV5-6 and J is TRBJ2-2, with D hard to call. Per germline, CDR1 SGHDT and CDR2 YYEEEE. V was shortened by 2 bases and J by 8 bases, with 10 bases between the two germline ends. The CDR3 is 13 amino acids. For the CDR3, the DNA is TGTGCCAGCAGCTTCTCTAGAACGGGGGAGCTGTTTTTT. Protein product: CASSFSRTGELFF.

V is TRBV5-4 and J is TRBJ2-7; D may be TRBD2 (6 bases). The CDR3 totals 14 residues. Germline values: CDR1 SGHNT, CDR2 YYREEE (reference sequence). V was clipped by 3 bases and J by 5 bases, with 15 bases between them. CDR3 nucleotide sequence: TGTGCCAGCAGCTCCCGCGGGACGCGCGACGAGCAGTACTTC. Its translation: CASSSRGTRDEQYF.

The CDR3 reads CASSRYSGGNTIYF. The CDR3 DNA reads as TGTGCCAGCAGCCGATATTCGGGTGGAAACACCATATATTTT. The chain employs TRBV14 and TRBJ1-3, with D uncertain. The V end lost 4 bases, the J end lost 3 bases, and 10 bases lay between the germline ends. This CDR3 is 14 amino acids long. CDR1 is SGHDN, CDR2 FVKESK, per germline.

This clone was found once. DNA of the CDR3: TGTGCCACCAAAGAGACAGGGGATATCGACGAGCAGTACTTC. It translates to CATKETGDIDEQYF. This sequence joins TRBV15 and TRBJ2-7; 8 bases map to TRBD1. The CDR3 runs to 14 residues. CDR1 and CDR2 from the germline V gene are LNHNV and YYDKDF (reference sequence). Unmatched junction bases numbered 10, after V lost 7 bases and J lost 5 bases.

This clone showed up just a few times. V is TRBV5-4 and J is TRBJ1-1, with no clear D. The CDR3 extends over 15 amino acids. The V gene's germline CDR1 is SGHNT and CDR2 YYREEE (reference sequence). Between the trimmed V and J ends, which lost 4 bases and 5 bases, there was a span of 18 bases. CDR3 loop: CASSPDGRDWTEAFF. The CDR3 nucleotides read TGTGCCAGCAGCCCGGACGGGAGGGATTGGACTGAAGCTTTCTTT. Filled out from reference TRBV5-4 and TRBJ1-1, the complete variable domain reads ETGVTQSPTHLIKTRGQQVTLRCSSQSGHNTVSWYQQALGQGPQFIFQYYREEENGRGNFPPRFSGLQFPNYSSELNVNALELDDSALYLCASSPDGRDWTEAFFGQGTRLTVV.

The CDR3 bases are TGCGCCAGCAGCTTGGCAGGGCCTGGGGCCAACGTCCTGACTTTC. This translates into CASSLAGPGANVLTF. The V gene is TRBV5-1, the J gene TRBJ2-6; a weak D match, TRBD1 (5 bases). CDR3 length: 15 amino acids. The germline V gene encodes CDR1 SGHRS and CDR2 YFSETQ. Trimming left V 0 bases short and J 2 bases short, with 6 bases between.